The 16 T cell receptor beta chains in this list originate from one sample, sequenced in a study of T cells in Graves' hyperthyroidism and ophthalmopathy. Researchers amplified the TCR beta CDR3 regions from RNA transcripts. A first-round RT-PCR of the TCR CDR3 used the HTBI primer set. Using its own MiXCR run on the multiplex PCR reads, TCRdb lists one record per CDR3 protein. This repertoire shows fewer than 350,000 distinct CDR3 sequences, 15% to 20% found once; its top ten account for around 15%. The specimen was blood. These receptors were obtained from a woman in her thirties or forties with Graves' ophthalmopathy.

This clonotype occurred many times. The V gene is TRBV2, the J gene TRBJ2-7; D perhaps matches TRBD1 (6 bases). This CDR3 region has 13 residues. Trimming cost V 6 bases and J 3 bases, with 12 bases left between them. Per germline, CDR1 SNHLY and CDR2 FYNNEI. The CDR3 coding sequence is TGTGCCAGCAGCACCACAGGGAGCTACGAGCAGTACTTC. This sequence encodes CASSTTGSYEQYF.

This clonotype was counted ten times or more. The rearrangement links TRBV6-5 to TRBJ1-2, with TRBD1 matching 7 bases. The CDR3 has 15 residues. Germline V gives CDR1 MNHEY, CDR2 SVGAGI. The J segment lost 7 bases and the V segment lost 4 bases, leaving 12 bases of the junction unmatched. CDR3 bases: TGTGCCAGCAGTTTAAACAGGGGCAGAGTAGGTGGCTACACCTTC. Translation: CASSLNRGRVGGYTF.

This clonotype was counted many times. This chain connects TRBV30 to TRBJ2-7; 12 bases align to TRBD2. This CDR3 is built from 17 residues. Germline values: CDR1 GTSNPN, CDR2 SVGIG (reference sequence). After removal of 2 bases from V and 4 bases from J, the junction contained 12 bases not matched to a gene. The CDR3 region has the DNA TGTGCCTGGAGTCGGGGGGGAGCTAGCGGGAGGGCGTACGAGCAGTACTTC. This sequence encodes CAWSRGGASGRAYEQYF. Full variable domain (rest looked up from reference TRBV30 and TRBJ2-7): SQTIHQWPATLVQPVGSPLSLECTVEGTSNPNLYWYRQAAGRGLQLLFYSVGIGQISSEVPQNLSASRPQDRQFILSSKKLLLSDSGFYLCAWSRGGASGRAYEQYFGPGTRLTVT.

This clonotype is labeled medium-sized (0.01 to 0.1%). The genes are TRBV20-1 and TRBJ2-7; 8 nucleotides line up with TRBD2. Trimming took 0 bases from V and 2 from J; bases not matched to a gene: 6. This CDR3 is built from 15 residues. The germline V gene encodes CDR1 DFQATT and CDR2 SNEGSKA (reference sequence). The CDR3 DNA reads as TGCAGTGCTAGAGATATAGCGGGACCGACCTACGAGCAGTACTTC. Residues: CSARDIAGPTYEQYF.

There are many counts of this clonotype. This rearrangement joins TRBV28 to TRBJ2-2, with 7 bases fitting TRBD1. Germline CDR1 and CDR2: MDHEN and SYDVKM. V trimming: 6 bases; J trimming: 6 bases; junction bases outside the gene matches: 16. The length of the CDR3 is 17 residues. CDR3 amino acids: CASSSLFQGQGAGELFF. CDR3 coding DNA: TGTGCCAGCAGCTCACTTTTTCAGGGTCAGGGGGCCGGGGAGCTGTTTTTT. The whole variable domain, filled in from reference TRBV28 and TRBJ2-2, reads DVKVTQSSRYLVKRTGEKVFLECVQDMDHENMFWYRQDPGLGLRLIYFSYDVKMKEKGDIPEGYSVSREKKERFSLILESASTNQTSMYLCASSSLFQGQGAGELFFGEGSRLTVL.

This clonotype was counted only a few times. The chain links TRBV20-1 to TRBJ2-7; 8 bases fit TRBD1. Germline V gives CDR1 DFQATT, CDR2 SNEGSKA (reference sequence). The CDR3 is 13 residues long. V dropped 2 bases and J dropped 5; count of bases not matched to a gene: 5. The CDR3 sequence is CSARKQGANEQYF. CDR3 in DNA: TGCAGTGCTAGAAAGCAGGGGGCTAACGAGCAGTACTTC.

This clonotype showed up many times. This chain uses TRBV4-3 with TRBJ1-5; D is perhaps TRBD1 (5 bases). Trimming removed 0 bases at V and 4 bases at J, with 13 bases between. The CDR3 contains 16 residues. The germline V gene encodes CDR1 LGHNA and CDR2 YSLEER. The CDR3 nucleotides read TGCGCCAGCAGCCAAGATCCCGGGGGGATGAATCAGCCCCAGCATTTT. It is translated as CASSQDPGGMNQPQHF.

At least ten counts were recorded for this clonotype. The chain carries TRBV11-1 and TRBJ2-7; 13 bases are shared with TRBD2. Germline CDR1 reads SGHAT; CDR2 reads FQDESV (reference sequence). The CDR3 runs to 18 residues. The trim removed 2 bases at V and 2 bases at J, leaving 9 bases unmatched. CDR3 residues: CASSLPPGLAGQTYEQYF. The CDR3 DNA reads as TGTGCCAGCAGCTTACCCCCGGGACTAGCGGGGCAGACCTACGAGCAGTACTTC.

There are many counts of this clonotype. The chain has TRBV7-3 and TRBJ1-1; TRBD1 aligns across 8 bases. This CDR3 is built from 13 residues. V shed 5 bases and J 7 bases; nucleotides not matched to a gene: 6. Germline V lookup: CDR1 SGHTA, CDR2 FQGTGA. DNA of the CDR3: TGTGCCAGCAGCCGAGACAGGGGAATTGAAGCTTTCTTT. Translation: CASSRDRGIEAFF.

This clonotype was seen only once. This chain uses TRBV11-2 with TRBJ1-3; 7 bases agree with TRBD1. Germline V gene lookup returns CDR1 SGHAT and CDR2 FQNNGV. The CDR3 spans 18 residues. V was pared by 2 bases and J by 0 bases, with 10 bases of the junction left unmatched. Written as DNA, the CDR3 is TGTGCCAGCAGCTTACGGACAGGATTGCCAAGCTCTGGAAACACCATATATTTT. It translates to CASSLRTGLPSSGNTIYF.

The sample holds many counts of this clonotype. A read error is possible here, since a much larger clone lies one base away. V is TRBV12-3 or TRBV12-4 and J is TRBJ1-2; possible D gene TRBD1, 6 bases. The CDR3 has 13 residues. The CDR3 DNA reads TGTGCCAGCACGAGGGGGAACGTCTATGGCTACGCCTTC. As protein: CASTRGNVYGYAF.

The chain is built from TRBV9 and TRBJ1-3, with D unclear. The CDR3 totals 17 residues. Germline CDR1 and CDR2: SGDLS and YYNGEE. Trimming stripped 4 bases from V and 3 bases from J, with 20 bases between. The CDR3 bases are TGTGCCAGCAGCCCCCGACGAGAACCCCTGGGTGGAAACACCATATATTTT. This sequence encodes CASSPRREPLGGNTIYF.

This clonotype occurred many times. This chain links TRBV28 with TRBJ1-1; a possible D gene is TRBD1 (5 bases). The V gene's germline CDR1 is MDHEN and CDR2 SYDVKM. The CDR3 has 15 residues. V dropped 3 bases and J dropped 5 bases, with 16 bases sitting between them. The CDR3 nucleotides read TGTGCCAGCAGTTTTACCCAGGGTAGGGGAACTGAAGCTTTCTTT. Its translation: CASSFTQGRGTEAFF. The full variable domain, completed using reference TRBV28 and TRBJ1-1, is DVKVTQSSRYLVKRTGEKVFLECVQDMDHENMFWYRQDPGLGLRLIYFSYDVKMKEKGDIPEGYSVSREKKERFSLILESASTNQTSMYLCASSFTQGRGTEAFFGQGTRLTVV.

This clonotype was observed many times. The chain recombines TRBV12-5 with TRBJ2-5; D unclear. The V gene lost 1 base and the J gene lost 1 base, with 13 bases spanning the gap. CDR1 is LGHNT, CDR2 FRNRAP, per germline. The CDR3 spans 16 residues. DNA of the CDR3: TGTGCTAGTGGTTTGGGAACCTCCGGGTCCCAAGAGACCCAGTACTTC. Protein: CASGLGTSGSQETQYF.

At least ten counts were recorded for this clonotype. CDR3 sequence: CASSPWGGAQPQHF. CDR3 DNA sequence: TGTGCCAGCAGTCCCTGGGGTGGGGCTCAGCCCCAGCATTTT. The chain combines TRBV6-1 with TRBJ1-5, with D perhaps TRBD1 (5 bases). The V and J ends lost 5 bases and 6 bases respectively, with 14 bases between them. Germline CDR1 MNHNS, CDR2 SASEGT. The CDR3 sequence is 14 residues long.

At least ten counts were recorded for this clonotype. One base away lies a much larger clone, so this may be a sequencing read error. The CDR3 loop reads CASSSGRTYERYF. In nucleotides, the CDR3 is TGTGCCAGCAGTTCGGGCCGTACCTACGAGCGGTACTTC. The chain has TRBV28 and TRBJ2-7, with D unclear. Germline CDR1 MDHEN, CDR2 SYDVKM. This CDR3 has 13 residues.